These 12 T cell receptor beta chains share one sample of origin, sequenced in a study of tumor and adjacent non-tumor tissue in lung cancer. No cell sorting was done before RNA was extracted from the tissue. The library came from three nested PCR rounds adapted from ARM-PCR protocols. TCRdb re-derived calls from the multiplex PCR reads in MiXCR, one entry per CDR3 protein. The sample holds about 200,000 distinct CDR3 sequences, 70% to 75% seen once. Input material: lung tumor tissue. The origin of the receptors is a man in his 60s with non-small cell lung cancer.

A note on this clonotype: The junction and the germline gene differ at one end; a read error may be behind it. The V call is TRBV11-2, the J call TRBJ1-3; D is unclear. The CDR3 has 16 residues. Germline-derived CDR1 and CDR2 are SGHAT and FQNNGV. CDR3 residues: CARSLEGYLSGNTLYF. The CDR3 nucleotides are TGTGCCAGGAGCCTAGAGGGATACCTCTCTGGAAACACCTTATATTTT.

A word on this clonotype: No conserved phenylalanine or tryptophan ends this CDR3, so it is likely a read error. No DNA is shown, since the ends of the CDR3 on it are uncertain; the CDR3 is the one TCRdb lists. This chain links TRBV29-1 with TRBJ1-1; TRBD1 is taken as the D call from the table, unchecked against the DNA. From its first to its last residue, the CDR3 has 14 amino acids. The germline V gene has CDR1 SQVTM and CDR2 ANQGSEA. The CDR3 is CSGNDDRRYDGALY.

About this clonotype: A clone one base away is much larger, so this may be a read error. This chain uses TRBV12-3 or TRBV12-4 with TRBJ2-2; D is possibly TRBD2 (5 bases). The CDR3 is made up of 12 amino acids. The CDR3 bases are TGTGCCAGCAGATACAGCGACGGGGAGCTGTCTTTT. Translating it yields CASRYSDGELSF.

Comment on this clonotype: At one of its ends the junction is not consistent with the germline gene, which may arise from a read error. The J gene is TRBJ1-4, the V gene TRBV11-2; weak D call: TRBD1 (6 bases). This CDR3 has 13 amino acids. Germline V gene data show CDR1 as SGHAT and CDR2 as FQNNGV. CDR3 DNA sequence: TGTGCCAGCAGGGGGGCCCCTAATGAAAAACTGTGTTTT. Protein: CASRGAPNEKLCF.

The CDR3 nucleotides are TGTGCCATCAGTTCCGGCGGGACAGGGTTACATTCACCCCTCCACTTT. This gives the protein CAISSGGTGLHSPLHF. This chain uses TRBV11-3 with TRBJ1-6; 9 positions match TRBD1. The J segment lost 8 bases and the V segment lost 10 bases, leaving 15 bases of the junction unmatched. This CDR3 spans 16 amino acids. Germline values: CDR1 SGHNT, CDR2 YENEEA.

As for this clonotype: This may stem from a read error, because a much larger clone lies one nucleotide away. The chain links TRBV20-1 to TRBJ2-2; 11 bases are shared with TRBD1. CDR3 length equals 13 residues. Germline V gives CDR1 DFQATT, CDR2 SNEGSKA (reference sequence). This CDR3 is CRAGQGAGGELFF. CDR3 DNA sequence: TGCAGAGCTGGACAGGGGGCGGGAGGGGAGCTGTTTTTT.

To note about this clonotype: Because it lacks the conserved phenylalanine or tryptophan at the end, this CDR3 is likely a read error. The chain joins TRBV11-2 to TRBJ2-5; the D is unclear. Germline CDR1 is SGHAT and CDR2 is FQNNGV. The CDR3 has 12 residues. CDR3 residues: CTSSLDRETQYP. In nucleotides, the CDR3 is TGTACCAGCAGCTTAGATCGGGAGACCCAGTACCCC.

On this clonotype: One end of the junction fails to match germline, which may point to a read error. J is TRBJ1-6 and V is TRBV28; a weak D match, TRBD1 (6 bases). Germline CDR1 is MDHEN and CDR2 is SYDVKM. This CDR3 comprises 15 residues. The CDR3 spells CASSDVQDRRSPFHF. The CDR3, as DNA: TGTGCCAGCAGTGACGTCCAGGACAGAAGGTCACCCTTCCACTTT.

This clonotype was recorded at least ten times. V and J are TRBV7-8 and TRBJ1-2; D not resolved. The CDR3 is 12 amino acids. V lost 1 base and J lost 2, with 2 bases in between. Per the germline V gene, CDR1 is SGHVS and CDR2 is FQNEAQ. The CDR3 reads CASSLGNYGYTF. CDR3 sequence (DNA): TGTGCCAGCAGCTTAGGAAACTATGGCTACACCTTC.

As concerns this clonotype: The junction departs from the called germline gene at one end, perhaps through a read error. The DNA of the CDR3 is TGTGCCATCAGTTTGAGGACAGCGATCAACGAGCAGTACTTC. Its protein is CAISLRTAINEQYF. The chain uses TRBV12-3 or TRBV12-4 and TRBJ2-7, with TRBD1 as a possible D gene (6 bases). The CDR3 has 14 residues.

For this clonotype: The CDR3 end shows no conserved phenylalanine or tryptophan, and so a read error is likely. V gene TRBV20-1 combines with J gene TRBJ2-3; TRBD1 agrees at 7 bases. The CDR3 spans 14 residues. The germline V gene encodes CDR1 DFQATT and CDR2 SNEGSKA (reference sequence). The CDR3 loop is CSVPRDRSTETQYS. In nucleotides, the CDR3 is TGCAGTGTTCCACGGGACAGATCCACAGAAACGCAGTATTCT.

This clonotype was counted only a few times. The chain links TRBV11-2 to TRBJ2-2, with a weak D call TRBD2 (5 bases). The CDR3 has 13 amino acids. V shed 5 bases and J shed 6 bases, with 10 bases lying between them. Germline V gene data show CDR1 as SGHAT and CDR2 as FQNNGV. The DNA for the CDR3 is TGTGCCAGCAGCAAAGAGAGGGCCGGGGAGCTGTTTTTT. It is translated as CASSKERAGELFF.